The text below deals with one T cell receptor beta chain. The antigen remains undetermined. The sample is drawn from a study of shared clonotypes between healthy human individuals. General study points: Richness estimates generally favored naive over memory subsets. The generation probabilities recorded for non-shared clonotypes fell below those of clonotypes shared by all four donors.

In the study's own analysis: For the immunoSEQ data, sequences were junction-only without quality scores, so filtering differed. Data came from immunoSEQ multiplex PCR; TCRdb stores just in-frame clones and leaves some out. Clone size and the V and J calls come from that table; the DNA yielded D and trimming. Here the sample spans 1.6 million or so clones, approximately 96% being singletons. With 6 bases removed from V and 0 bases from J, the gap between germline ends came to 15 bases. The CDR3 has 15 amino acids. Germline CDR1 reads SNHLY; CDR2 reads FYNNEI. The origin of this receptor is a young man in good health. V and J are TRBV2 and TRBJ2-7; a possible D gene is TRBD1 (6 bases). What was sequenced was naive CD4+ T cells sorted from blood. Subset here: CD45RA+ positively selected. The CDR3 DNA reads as TGTGCCAGCAGGAACCGGGACACCTACTCCTACGAGCAGTACTTC. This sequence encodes CASRNRDTYSYEQYF.